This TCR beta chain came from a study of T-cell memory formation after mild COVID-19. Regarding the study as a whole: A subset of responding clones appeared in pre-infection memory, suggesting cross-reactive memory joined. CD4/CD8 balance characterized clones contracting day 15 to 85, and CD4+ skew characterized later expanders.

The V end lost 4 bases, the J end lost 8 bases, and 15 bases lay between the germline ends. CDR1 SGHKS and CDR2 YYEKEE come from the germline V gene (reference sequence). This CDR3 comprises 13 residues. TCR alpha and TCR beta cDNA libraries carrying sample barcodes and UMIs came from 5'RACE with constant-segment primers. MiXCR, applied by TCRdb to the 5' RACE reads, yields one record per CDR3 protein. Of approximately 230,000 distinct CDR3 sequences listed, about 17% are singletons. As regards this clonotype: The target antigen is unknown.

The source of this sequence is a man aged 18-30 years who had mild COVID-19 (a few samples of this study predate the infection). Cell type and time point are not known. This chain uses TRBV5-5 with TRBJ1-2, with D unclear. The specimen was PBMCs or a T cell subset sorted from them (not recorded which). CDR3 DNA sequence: TGTGCCAGCAGCGGCCGACTCGGTGGGGGCTACACCTTC. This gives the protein CASSGRLGGGYTF. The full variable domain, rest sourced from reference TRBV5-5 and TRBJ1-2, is DAGVTQSPTHLIKTRGQQVTLRCSPISGHKSVSWYQQVLGQGPQFIFQYYEKEERGRGNFPDRFSARQFPNYSSELNVNALLLGDSALYLCASSGRLGGGYTFGSGTRLTVV.